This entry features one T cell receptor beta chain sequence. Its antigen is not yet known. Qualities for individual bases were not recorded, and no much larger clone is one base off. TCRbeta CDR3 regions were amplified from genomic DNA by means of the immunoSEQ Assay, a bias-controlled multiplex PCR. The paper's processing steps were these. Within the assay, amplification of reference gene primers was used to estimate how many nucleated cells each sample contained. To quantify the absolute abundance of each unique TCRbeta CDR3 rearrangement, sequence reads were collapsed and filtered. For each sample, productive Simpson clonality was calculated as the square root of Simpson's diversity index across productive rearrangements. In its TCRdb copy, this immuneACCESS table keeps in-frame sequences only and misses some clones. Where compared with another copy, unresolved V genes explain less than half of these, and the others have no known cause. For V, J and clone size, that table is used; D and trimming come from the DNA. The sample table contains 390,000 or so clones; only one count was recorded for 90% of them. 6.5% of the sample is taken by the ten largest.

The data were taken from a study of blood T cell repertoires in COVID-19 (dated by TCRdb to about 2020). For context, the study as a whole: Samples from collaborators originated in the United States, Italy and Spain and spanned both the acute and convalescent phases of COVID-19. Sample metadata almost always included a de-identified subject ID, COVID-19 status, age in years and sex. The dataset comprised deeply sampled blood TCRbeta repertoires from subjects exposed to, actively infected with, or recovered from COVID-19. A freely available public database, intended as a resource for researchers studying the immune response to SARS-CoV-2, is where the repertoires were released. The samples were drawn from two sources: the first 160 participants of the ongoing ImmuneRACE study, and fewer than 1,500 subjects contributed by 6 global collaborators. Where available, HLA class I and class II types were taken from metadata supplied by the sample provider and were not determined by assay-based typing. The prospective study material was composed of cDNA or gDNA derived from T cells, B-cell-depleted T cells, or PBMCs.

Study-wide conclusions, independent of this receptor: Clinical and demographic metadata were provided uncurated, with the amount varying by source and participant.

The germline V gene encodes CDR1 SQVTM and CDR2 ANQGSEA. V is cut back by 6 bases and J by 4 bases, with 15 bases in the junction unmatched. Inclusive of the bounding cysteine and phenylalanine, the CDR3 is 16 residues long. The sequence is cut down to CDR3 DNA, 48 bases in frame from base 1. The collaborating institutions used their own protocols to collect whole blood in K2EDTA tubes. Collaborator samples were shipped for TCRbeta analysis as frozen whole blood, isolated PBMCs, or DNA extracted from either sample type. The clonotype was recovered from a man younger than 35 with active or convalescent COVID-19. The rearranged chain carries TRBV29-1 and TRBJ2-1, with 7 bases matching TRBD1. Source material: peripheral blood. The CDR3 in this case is CSVLIREGGLYNEQFF. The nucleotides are TGCAGCGTGTTGATCAGGGAAGGGGGCCTATACAATGAGCAGTTCTTC.